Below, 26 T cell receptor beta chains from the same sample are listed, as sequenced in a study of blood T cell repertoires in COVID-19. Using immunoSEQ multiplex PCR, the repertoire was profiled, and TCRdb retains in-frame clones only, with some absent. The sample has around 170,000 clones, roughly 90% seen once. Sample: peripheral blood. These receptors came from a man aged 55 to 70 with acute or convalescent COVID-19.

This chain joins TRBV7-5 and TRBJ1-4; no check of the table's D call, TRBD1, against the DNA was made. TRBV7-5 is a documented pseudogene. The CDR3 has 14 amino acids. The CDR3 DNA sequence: TGTGCCAGAAGCCATCAGGGGGGTGGGGAAAAACTGTTTTTT. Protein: CARSHQGGGEKLFF.

Here the CDR3 reads CAWSTGTGSTDTQYF. The CDR3 DNA sequence: TGTGCCTGGAGTACCGGGACAGGAAGCACAGATACGCAGTATTTT. This sequence joins TRBV30 and TRBJ2-3; 8 positions agree with TRBD1. The CDR3 has 15 amino acids. J gave up 0 bases and V 2 bases, and 4 bases lay outside the gene matches. Germline-derived CDR1 and CDR2 are GTSNPN and SVGIG (reference sequence).

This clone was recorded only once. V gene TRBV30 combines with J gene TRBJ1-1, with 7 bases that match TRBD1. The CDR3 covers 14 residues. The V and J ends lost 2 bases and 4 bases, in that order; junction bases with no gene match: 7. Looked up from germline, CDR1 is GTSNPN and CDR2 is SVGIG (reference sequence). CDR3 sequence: CAWSRGTDSTEAFF. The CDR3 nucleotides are TGTGCCTGGAGTAGGGGGACAGATAGCACTGAAGCTTTCTTT.

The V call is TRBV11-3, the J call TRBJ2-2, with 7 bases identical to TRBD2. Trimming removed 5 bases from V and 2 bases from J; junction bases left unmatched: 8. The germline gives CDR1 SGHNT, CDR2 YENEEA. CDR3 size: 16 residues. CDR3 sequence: CASSPGLDVNTGELFF. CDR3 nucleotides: TGTGCCAGCAGCCCTGGACTAGACGTAAACACCGGGGAGCTGTTTTTT.

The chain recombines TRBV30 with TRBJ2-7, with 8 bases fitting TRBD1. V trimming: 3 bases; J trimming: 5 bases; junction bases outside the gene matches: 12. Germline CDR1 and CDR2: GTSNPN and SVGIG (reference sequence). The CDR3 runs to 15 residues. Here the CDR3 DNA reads TGTGCCTGGAGCCTGGGAACAGGGGGTTATGACGAGCAGTACTTC. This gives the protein CAWSLGTGGYDEQYF.

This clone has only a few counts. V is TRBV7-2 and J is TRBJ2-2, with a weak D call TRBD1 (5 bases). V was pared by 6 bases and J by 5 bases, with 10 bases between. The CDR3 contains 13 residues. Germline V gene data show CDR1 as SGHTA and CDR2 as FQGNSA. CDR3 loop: CASSTQATGELFF. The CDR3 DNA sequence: TGTGCCAGCAGTACACAGGCTACCGGGGAGCTGTTTTTT.

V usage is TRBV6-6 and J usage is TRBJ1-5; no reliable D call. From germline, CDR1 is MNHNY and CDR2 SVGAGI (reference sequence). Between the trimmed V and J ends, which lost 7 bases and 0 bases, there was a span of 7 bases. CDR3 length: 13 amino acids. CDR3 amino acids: CASKEYSNQPQHF. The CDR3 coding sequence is TGTGCCAGCAAGGAGTATAGCAATCAGCCCCAGCATTTT.

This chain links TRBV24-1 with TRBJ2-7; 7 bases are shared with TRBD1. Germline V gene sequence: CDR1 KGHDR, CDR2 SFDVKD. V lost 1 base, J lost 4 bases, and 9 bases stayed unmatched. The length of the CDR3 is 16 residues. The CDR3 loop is CATSDFKRGRRYEQYF. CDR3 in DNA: TGTGCCACCAGTGATTTCAAGAGGGGGCGCCGGTACGAGCAGTACTTC.

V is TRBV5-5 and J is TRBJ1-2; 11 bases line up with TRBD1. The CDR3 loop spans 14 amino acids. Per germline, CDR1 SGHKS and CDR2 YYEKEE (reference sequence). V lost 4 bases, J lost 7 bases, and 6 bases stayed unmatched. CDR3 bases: TGTGCCAGCAGCCTCGGGACAGGGGGAGCTGGCTACACCTTC. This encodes CASSLGTGGAGYTF.

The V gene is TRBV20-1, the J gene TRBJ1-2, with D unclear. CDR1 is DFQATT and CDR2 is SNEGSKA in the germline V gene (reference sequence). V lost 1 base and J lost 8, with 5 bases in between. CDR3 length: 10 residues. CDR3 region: CSARGAGYTF. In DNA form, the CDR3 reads TGCAGTGCTAGAGGGGCGGGCTACACCTTC.

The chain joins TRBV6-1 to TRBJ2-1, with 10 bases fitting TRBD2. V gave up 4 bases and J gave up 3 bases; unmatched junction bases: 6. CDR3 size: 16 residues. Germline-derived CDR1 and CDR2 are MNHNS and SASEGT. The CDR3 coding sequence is TGTGCCAGCAGTGTCACACTAGCGGGAAGCTACAATGAGCAGTTCTTC. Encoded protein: CASSVTLAGSYNEQFF.

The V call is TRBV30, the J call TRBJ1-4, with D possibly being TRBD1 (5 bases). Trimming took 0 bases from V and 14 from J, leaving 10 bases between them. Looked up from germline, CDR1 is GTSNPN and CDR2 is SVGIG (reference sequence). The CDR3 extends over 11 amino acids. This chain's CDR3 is CAWSVTGSLFF. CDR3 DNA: TGTGCCTGGAGTGTAACAGGATCCCTGTTTTTT.

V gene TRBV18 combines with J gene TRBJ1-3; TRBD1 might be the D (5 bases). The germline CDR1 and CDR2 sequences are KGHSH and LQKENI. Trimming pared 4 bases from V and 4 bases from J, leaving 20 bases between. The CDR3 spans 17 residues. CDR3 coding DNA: TGTGCCAGCTCACAGGCAGCAGGGTCGAATTTGGGAAACACCATATATTTT. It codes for CASSQAAGSNLGNTIYF. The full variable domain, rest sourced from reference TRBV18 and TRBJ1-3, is NAGVMQNPRHLVRRRGQEARLRCSPMKGHSHVYWYRQLPEEGLKFMVYLQKENIIDESGMPKERFSAEFPKEGPSILRIQQVVRGDSAAYFCASSQAAGSNLGNTIYFGEGSWLTVV.

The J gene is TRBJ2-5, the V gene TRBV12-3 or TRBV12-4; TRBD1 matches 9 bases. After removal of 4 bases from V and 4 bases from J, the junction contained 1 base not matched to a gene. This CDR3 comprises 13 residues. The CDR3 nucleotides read TGTGCCAGCAGTTGGGGACAGGGAGAGACCCAGTACTTC. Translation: CASSWGQGETQYF.

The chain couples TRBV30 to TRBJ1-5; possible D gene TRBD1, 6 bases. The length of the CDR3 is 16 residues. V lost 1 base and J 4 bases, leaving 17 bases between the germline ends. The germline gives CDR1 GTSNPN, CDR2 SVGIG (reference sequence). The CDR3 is CAWSEGRGIGNQPQHF. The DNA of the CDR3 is TGTGCCTGGAGTGAAGGAAGGGGGATAGGGAATCAGCCCCAGCATTTT.

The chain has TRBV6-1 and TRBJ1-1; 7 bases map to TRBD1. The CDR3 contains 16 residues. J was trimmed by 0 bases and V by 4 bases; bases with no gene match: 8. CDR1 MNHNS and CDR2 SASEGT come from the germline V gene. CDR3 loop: CASSVRVGTVNTEAFF. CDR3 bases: TGTGCCAGCAGTGTGAGAGTTGGGACAGTGAACACTGAAGCTTTCTTT.

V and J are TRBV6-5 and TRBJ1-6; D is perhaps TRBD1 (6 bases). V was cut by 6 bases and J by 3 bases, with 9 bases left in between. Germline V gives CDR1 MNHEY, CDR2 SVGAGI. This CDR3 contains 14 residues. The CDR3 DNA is TGTGCCAGCAGCTGGGACAACTATAATTCACCCCTCCACTTT. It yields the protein CASSWDNYNSPLHF.

Written as DNA, the CDR3 is TGTGCCAGCAGCGCTAGCGTGTCCTACGAGCAGTACTTC. Translated, it gives CASSASVSYEQYF. The chain is built from TRBV7-2 and TRBJ2-7, with D maybe TRBD2 (6 bases). Trimming stripped 5 bases from V and 1 base from J, with 9 bases between. The CDR3 covers 13 residues. Germline lookup yields CDR1 SGHTA and CDR2 FQGNSA.

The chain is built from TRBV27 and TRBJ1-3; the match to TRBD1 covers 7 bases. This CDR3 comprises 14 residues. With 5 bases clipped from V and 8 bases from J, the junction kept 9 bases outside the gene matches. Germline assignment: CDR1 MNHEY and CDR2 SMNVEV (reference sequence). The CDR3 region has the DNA TGTGCCAGCAGTGTTCGGAGGGGGCTGGACACCATATATTTT. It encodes CASSVRRGLDTIYF.

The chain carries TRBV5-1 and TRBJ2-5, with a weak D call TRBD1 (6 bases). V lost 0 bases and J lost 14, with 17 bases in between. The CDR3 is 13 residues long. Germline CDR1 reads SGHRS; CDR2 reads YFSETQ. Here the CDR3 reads CASSLEPRGTCYF. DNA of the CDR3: TGCGCCAGCAGCTTGGAACCCAGGGGAACGTGTTACTTC. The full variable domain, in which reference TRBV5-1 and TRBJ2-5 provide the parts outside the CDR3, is KAGVTQTPRYLIKTRGQQVTLSCSPISGHRSVSWYQQTPGQGLQFLFEYFSETQRNKGNFPGRFSGRQFSNSRSEMNVSTLELGDSALYLCASSLEPRGTCYFGPGTRLLVL.

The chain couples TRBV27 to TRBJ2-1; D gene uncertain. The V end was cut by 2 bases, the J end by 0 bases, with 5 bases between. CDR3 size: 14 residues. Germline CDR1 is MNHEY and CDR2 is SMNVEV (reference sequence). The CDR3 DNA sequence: TGTGCCAGCAGTTTACAGTACTCCTACAATGAGCAGTTCTTC. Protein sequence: CASSLQYSYNEQFF.

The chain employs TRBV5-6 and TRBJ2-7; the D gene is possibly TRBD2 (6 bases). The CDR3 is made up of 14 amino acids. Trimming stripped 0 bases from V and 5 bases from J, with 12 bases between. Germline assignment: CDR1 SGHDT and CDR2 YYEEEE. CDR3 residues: CASSLAGLGHEQYF. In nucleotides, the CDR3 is TGTGCCAGCAGCTTGGCGGGACTGGGCCACGAGCAGTACTTC.

CDR3 in DNA: TGTGCCAGCAGTACAGGGGGAAACGGAAACACCATATATTTT. It translates to CASSTGGNGNTIYF. The V and J genes are TRBV27 and TRBJ1-3; TRBD1 matches 8 bases. The trim removed 5 bases at V and 4 bases at J, leaving 4 bases unmatched. This CDR3 is built from 14 residues. CDR1 is MNHEY, CDR2 SMNVEV, per germline (reference sequence).

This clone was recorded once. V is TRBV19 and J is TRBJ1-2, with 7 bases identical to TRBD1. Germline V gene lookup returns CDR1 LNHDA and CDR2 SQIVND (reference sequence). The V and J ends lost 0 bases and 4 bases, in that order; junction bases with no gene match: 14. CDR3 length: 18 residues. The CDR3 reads CASSIEAAGGSLGYGYTF. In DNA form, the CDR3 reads TGTGCCAGTAGTATAGAGGCCGCAGGGGGAAGTTTGGGCTATGGCTACACCTTC.

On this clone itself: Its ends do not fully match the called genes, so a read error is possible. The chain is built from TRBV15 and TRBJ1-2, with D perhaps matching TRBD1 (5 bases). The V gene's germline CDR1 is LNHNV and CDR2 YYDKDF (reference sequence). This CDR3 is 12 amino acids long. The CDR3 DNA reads TGTGCCACCAGCAGAGTGGAGGGACCTATGGTCTTC. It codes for CATSRVEGPMVF.

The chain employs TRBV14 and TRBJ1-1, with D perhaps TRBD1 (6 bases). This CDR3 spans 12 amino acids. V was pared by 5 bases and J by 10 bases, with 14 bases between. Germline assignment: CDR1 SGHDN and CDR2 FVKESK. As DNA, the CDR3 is TGTGCCAGCAGCGGTCCGGGGGGCCTAGCTTTCTTT. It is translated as CASSGPGGLAFF.